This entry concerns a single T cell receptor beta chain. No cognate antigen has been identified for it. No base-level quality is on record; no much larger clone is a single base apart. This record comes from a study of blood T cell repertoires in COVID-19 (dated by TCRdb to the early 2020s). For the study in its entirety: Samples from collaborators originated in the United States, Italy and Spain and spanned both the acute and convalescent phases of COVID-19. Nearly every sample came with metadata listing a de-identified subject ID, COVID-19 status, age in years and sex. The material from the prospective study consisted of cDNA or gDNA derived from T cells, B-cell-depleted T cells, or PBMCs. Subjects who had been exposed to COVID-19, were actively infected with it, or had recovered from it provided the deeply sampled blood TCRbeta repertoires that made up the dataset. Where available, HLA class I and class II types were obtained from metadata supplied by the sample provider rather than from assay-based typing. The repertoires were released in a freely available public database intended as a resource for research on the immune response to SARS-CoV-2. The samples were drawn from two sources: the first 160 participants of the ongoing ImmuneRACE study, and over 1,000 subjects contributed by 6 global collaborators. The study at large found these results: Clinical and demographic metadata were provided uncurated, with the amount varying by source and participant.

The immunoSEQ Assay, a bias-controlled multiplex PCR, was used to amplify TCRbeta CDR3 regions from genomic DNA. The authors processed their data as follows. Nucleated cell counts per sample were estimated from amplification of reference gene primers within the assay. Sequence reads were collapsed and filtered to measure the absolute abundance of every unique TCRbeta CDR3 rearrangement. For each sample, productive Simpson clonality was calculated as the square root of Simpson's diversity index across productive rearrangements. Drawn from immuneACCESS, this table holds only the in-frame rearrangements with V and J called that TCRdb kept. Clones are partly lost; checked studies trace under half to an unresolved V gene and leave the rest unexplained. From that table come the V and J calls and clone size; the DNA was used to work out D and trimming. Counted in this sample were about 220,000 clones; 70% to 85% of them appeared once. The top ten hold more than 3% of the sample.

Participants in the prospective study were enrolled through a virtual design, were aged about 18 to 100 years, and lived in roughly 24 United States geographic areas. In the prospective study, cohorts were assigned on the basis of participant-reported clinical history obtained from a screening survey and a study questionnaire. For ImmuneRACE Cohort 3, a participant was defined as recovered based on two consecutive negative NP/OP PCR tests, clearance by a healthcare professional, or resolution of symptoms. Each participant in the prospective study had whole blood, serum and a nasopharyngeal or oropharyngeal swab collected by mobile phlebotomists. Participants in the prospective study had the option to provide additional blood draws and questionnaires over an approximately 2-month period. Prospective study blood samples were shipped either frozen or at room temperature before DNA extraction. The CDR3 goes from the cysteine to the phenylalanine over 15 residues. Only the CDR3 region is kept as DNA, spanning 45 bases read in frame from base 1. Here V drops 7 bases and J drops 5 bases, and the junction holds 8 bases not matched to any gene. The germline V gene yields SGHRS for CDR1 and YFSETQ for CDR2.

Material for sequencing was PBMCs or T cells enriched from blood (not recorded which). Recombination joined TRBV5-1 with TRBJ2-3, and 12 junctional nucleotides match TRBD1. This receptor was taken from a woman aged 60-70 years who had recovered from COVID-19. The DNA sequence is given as TGCGCCAGCGCACCCGGGACAGGGGGCAAAGATACGCAGTATTTT. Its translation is CASAPGTGGKDTQYF.